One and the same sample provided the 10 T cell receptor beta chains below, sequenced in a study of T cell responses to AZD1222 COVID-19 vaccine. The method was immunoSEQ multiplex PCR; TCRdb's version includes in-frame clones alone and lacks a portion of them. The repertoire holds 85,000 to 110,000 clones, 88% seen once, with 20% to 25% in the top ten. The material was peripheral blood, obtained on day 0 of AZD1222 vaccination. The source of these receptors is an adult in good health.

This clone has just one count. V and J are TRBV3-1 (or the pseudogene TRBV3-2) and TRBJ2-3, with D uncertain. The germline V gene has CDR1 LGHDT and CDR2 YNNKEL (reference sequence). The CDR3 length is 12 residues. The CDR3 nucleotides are TGTGCAACCCTAGAAGGCACAGATACGCAGTATTTT. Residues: CATLEGTDTQYF.

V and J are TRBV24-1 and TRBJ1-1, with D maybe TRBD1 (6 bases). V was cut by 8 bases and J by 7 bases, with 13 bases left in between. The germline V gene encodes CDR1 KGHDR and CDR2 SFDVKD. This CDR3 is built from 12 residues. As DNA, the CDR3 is TGTGCCACCACGAATGAAGGGGGTGAAGCTTTCTTT. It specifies CATTNEGGEAFF.

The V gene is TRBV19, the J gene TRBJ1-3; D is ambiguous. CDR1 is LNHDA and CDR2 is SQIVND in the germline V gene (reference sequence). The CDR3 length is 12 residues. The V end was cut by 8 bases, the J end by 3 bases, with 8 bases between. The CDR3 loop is CASRPGGNTIYF. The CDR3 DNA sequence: TGTGCCAGTCGACCTGGTGGAAACACCATATATTTT.

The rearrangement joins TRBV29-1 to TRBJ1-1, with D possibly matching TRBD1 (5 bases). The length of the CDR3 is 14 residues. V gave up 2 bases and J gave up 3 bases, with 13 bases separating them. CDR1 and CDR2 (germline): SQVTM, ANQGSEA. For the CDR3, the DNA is TGCAGCGTTGAACAGGGCAGCTCTGACACTGAAGCTTTCTTT. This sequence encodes CSVEQGSSDTEAFF.

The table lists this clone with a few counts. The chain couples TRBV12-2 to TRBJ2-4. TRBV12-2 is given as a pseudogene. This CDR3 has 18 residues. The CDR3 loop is CASRLTGTPPGAKNIQYF. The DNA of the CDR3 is TGTGCAAGTCGCTTAACTGGGACCCCTCCCGGGGCCAAAAACATTCAGTACTTC.

Written as DNA, the CDR3 is TGTGCCAGCTCACCACCTCAGGGGGCCGGGGAAAAACTGTTTTTT. Translated, it gives CASSPPQGAGEKLFF. The chain recombines TRBV18 with TRBJ1-4, with 8 bases aligning to TRBD1. Losses at the gene ends were 0 bases for V and 8 bases for J; bases not matched to a gene: 5. The CDR3 is made up of 15 amino acids. Germline V gene data show CDR1 as KGHSH and CDR2 as LQKENI.

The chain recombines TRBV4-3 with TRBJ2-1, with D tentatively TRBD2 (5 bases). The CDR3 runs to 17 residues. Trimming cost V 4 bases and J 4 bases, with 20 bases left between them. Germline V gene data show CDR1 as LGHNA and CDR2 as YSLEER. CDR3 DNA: TGCGCCAGCAGCCTAAATGTCGGCTCTAGCAGGTACAATGAGCAGTTCTTC. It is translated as CASSLNVGSSRYNEQFF.

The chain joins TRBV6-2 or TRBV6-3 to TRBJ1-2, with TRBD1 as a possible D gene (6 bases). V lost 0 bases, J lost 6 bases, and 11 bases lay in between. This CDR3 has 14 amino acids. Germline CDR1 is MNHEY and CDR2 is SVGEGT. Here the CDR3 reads CASSYSIQGNGYTF. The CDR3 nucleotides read TGTGCCAGCAGTTACTCGATACAGGGAAATGGCTACACCTTC.

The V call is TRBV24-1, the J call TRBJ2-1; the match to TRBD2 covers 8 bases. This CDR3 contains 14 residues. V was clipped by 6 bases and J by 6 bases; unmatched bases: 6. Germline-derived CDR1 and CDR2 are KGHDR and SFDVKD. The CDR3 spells CATSLGLGSNEQFF. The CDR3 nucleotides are TGTGCCACCAGTTTGGGACTAGGAAGCAATGAGCAGTTCTTC.

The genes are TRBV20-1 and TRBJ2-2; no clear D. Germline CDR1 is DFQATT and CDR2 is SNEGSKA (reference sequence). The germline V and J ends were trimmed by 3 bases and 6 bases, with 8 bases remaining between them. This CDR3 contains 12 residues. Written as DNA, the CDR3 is TGCAGTGCTAGTTCGGCAGCCGGGGAGCTGTTTTTT. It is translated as CSASSAAGELFF.